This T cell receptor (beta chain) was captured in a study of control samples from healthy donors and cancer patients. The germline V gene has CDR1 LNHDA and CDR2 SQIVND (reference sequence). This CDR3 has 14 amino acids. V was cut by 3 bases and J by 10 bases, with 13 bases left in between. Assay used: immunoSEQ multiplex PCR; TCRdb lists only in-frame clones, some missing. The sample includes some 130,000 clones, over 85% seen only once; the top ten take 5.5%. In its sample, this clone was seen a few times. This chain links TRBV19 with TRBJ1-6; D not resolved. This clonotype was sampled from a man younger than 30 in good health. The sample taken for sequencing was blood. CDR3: CASSISRARSPLHF. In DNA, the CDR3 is TGTGCCAGTAGTATCTCCCGGGCTCGCTCACCCCTCCACTTT.